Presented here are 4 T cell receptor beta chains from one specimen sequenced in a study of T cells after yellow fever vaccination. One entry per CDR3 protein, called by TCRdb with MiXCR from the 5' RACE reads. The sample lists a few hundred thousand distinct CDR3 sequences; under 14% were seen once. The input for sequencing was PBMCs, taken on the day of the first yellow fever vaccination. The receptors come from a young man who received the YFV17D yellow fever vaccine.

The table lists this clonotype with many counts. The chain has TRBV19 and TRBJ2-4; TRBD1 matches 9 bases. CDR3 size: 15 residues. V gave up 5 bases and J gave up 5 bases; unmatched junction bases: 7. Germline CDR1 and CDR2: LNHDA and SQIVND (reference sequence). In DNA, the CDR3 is TGTGCCAGTAGTGGGACAGGGAGGATGGAAAACATTCAGTACTTC. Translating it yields CASSGTGRMENIQYF.

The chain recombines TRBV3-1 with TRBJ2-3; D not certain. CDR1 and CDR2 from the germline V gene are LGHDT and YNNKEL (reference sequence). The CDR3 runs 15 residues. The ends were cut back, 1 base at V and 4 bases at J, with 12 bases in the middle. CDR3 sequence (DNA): TGTGCCAGCAGCCAAGTACCCCGAAGGGCAGATACGCAGTATTTT. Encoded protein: CASSQVPRRADTQYF.

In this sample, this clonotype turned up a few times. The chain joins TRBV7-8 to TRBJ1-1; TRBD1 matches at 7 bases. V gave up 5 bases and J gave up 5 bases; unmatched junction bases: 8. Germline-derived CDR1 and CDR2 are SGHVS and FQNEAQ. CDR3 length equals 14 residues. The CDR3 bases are TGTGCCAGCAGCGCACAGGGGAGTGGTACTGAAGCTTTCTTT. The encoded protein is CASSAQGSGTEAFF.

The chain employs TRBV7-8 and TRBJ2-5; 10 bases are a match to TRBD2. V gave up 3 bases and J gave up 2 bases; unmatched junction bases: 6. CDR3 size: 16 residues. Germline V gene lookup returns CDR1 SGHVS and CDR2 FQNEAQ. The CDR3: CASSFASGGRQETQYF. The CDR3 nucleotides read TGTGCCAGCAGCTTTGCTAGCGGGGGCCGGCAAGAGACCCAGTACTTC.